The source of this TCR beta chain is a study of blood T cell repertoires in COVID-19. Study-wide background: Both acute and convalescent COVID-19 samples were obtained from the United States, Italy and Spain. The analysed material was cDNA or gDNA that came from T cells, B-cell-depleted T cells, or PBMCs.

The germline V gene encodes CDR1 SQVTM and CDR2 ANQGSEA. The CDR3 covers 14 residues. Trimming cost V 3 bases and J 3 bases; bases outside gene matches: 6. TCRdb keeps only in-frame clones here, not all; method: immunoSEQ multiplex PCR. Of 150,000 to 200,000 clones in the sample, about 79% were seen once. Sequenced: peripheral blood. This receptor was identified in a woman in her 70s with acute or convalescent COVID-19. This chain uses TRBV29-1 with TRBJ1-1; 8 bases match TRBD1. CDR3 coding DNA: TGCAGCGTTGAGAGGACAGGGATGTACACTGAAGCTTTCTTT. Its translation: CSVERTGMYTEAFF.